This T cell receptor (beta chain) originates from a study of control samples from healthy donors and cancer patients. The repertoire was sequenced with immunoSEQ multiplex PCR; TCRdb's copy has only in-frame clones and lacks some. Of 100,000 or so clones in the sample, about 89% are singletons; the top ten hold less than 8.5%. Looked up from germline, CDR1 is LNHDA and CDR2 is SQIVND (reference sequence). There are 15 residues in the CDR3. The trim removed 5 bases at V and 5 bases at J, leaving 6 bases unmatched. In its sample, this clone was seen once. This receptor was obtained from a man aged 25-40 years in good health. The chain couples TRBV19 to TRBJ2-1, with TRBD2 matching over 10 bases. The sequenced sample was blood. CDR3 sequence: CASSVGTSAHNEQFF. The CDR3 nucleotides read TGTGCCAGTAGTGTCGGGACTAGCGCGCACAATGAGCAGTTCTTC.